The source of this T cell receptor (beta chain) is a study of Ad26.COV2.S vaccination and SARS-CoV-2 variants. TCRdb keeps only in-frame clones here, not all; method: immunoSEQ multiplex PCR. This sample yields about 320,000 clones, of which under 90% are seen a single time; over 5% belongs to the top ten. Treatment given: roughly 20 received Ad26.COV2.S at low or high dose, single or two shots; 5 received placebo; per-sample allocation not given. All samples were drawn on day 63, counting from the first vaccine or placebo injection. V shed 4 bases, J shed 3 bases, and the junction held 9 bases outside the gene matches. CDR3 size: 16 residues. CDR1 and CDR2 (germline): LNHDA, SQIVND (reference sequence).

The chain combines TRBV19 with TRBJ2-1; 7 nucleotides align to TRBD1. The sample consisted of peripheral blood, taken in a trial of Ad26.COV2.S vaccine versus placebo. This sequence was found in a person aged 18-60 years who received the Ad26.COV2.S COVID-19 vaccine or a placebo. The CDR3 coding sequence is TGTGCCAGTAGTACACCTCCGGGACAGAGCTACAATGAGCAGTTCTTC. It encodes CASSTPPGQSYNEQFF.